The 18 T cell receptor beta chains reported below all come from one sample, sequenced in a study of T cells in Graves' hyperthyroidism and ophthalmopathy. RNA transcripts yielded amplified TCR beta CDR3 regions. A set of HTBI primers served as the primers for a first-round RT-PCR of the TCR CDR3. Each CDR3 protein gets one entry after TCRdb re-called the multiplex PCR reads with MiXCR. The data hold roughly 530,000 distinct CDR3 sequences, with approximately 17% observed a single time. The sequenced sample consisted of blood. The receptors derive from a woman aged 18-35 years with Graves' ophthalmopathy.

CDR3: CATSRVQANQPQHF. As DNA, the CDR3 is TGTGCCACCAGCAGAGTCCAGGCCAATCAGCCCCAGCATTTT. The V gene is TRBV15, the J gene TRBJ1-5; D is unresolved. In germline, CDR1 is LNHNV, CDR2 YYDKDF (reference sequence). This CDR3 has 14 amino acids. V lost 1 base and J 3 bases, leaving 7 bases between the germline ends. Using reference TRBV15 and TRBJ1-5 for the parts outside the CDR3, the full variable domain is DAMVIQNPRYQVTQFGKPVTLSCSQTLNHNVMYWYQQKSSQAPKLLFHYYDKDFNNEADTPDNFQSRRPNTSFCFLDIRSPGLGDTAMYLCATSRVQANQPQHFGDGTRLSIL.

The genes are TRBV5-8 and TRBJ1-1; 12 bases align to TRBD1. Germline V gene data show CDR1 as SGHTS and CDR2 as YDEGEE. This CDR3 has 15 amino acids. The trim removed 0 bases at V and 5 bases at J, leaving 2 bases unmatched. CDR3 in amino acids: CASSLGDRGRTEAFF. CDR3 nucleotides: TGTGCCAGCAGCTTGGGGGACAGGGGGCGGACTGAAGCTTTCTTT.

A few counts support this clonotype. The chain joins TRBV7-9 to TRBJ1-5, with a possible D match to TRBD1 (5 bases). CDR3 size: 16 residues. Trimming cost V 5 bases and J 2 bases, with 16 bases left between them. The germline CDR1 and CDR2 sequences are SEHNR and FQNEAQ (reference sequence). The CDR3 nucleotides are TGTGCCAGCAGCGAGGCCCAGGGATCCGGCAATCAGCCCCAGCATTTT. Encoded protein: CASSEAQGSGNQPQHF. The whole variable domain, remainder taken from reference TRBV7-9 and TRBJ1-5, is DTGVSQNPRHKITKRGQNVTFRCDPISEHNRLYWYRQTLGQGPEFLTYFQNEAQLEKSRLLSDRFSAERPKGSFSTLEIQRTEQGDSAMYLCASSEAQGSGNQPQHFGDGTRLSIL.

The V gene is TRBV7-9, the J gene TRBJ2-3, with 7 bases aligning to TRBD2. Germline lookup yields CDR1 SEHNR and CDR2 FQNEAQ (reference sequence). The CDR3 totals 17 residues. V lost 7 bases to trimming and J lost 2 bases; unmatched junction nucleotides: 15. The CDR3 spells CASTVGQGGRTTDTQYF. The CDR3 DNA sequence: TGTGCCAGCACCGTCGGGCAGGGAGGGAGGACCACAGATACGCAGTATTTT.

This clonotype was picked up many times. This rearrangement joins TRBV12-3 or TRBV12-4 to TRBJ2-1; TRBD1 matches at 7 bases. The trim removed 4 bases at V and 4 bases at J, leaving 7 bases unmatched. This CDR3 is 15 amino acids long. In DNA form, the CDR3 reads TGTGCCAGCAGTTCGCCGGGACAGAGGTACAATGAGCAGTTCTTC. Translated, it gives CASSSPGQRYNEQFF.

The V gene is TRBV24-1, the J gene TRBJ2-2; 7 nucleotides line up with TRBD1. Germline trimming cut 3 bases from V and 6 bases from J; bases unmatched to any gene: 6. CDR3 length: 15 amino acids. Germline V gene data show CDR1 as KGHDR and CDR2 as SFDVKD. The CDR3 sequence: CATSDTTQGAGELFF. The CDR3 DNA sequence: TGTGCCACCAGTGATACTACTCAGGGGGCCGGGGAGCTGTTTTTT.

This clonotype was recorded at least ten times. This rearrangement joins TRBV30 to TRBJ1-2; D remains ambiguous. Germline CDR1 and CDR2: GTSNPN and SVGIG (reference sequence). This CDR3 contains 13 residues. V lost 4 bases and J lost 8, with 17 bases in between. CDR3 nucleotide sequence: TGTGCCTGGAAGGCGCCACAGCCTGACGGCTACACCTTC. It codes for CAWKAPQPDGYTF.

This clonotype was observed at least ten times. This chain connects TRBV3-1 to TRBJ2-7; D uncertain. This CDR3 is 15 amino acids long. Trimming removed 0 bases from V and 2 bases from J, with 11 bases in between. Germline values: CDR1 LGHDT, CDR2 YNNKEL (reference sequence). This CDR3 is CASSQESGGAYEQYF. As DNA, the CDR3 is TGTGCCAGCAGCCAAGAATCGGGTGGAGCCTACGAGCAGTACTTC.

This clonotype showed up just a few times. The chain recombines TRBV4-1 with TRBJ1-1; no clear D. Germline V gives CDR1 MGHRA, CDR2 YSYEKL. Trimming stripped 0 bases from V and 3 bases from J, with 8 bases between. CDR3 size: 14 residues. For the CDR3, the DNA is TGCGCCAGCAGCCAAGAGGGGAGGGACACTGAAGCTTTCTTT. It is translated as CASSQEGRDTEAFF.

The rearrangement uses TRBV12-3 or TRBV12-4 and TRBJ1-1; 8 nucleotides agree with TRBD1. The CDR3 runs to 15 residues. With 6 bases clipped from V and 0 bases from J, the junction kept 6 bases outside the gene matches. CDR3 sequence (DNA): TGTGCCAGCAGCTATGGACAGGGAATGAACACTGAAGCTTTCTTT. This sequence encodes CASSYGQGMNTEAFF.

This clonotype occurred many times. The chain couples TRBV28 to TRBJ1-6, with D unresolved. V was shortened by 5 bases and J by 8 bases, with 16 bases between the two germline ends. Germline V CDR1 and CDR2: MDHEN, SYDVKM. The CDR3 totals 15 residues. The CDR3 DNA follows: TGTGCCAGCAGTCCAGTCTCTCCAGCGTATTCACCCCTCCACTTT. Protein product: CASSPVSPAYSPLHF.

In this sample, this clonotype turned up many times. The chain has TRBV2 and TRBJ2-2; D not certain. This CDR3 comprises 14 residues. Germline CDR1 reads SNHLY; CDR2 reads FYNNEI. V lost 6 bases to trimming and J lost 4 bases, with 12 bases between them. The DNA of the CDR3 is TGTGCCAGCAGCCCACCCATGCGCACCGGGGAGCTGTTTTTT. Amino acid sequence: CASSPPMRTGELFF.

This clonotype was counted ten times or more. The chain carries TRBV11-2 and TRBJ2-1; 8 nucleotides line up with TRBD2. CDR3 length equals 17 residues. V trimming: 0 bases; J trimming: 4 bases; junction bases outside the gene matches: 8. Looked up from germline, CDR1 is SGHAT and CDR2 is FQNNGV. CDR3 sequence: CASSLDSWASGYNEQFF. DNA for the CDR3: TGTGCCAGCAGCTTAGATTCTTGGGCTAGCGGGTACAATGAGCAGTTCTTC. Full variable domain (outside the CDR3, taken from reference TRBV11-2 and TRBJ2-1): EAGVAQSPRYKIIEKRQSVAFWCNPISGHATLYWYQQILGQGPKLLIQFQNNGVVDDSQLPKDRFSAERLKGVDSTLKIQPAKLEDSAVYLCASSLDSWASGYNEQFFGPGTRLTVL.

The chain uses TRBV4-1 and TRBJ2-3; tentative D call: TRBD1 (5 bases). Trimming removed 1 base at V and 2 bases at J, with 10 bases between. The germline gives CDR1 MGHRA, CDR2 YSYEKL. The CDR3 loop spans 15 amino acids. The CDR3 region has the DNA TGCGCCAGCAGCCAAGGGGGCAGGGCCACAGATACGCAGTATTTT. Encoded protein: CASSQGGRATDTQYF.

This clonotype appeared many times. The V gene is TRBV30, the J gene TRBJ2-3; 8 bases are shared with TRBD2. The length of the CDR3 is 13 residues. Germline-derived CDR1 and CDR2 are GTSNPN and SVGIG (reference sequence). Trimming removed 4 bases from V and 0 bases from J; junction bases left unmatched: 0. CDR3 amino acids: CAWTSGSTDTQYF. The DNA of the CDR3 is TGTGCCTGGACTAGCGGGAGCACAGATACGCAGTATTTT.

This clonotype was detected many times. The CDR3 nucleotides are TGTGCCAGCAGCCCGACCGGGACTAGCGGGACCTACGAGCAGTACTTC. Translation gives CASSPTGTSGTYEQYF. This chain joins TRBV7-9 and TRBJ2-7, with 13 bases identical to TRBD2. The V gene end was trimmed by 5 bases and the J gene end by 2 bases; junction bases not matched to a gene: 6. This CDR3 has 16 amino acids. Per the germline V gene, CDR1 is SEHNR and CDR2 is FQNEAQ (reference sequence).

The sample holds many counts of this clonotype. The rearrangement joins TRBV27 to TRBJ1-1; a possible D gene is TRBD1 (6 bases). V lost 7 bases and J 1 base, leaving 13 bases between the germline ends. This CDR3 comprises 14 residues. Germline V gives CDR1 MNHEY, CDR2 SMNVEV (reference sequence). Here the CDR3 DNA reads TGTGCCAGCAAGCAGACAGGACCGAACACTGAAGCTTTCTTT. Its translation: CASKQTGPNTEAFF.

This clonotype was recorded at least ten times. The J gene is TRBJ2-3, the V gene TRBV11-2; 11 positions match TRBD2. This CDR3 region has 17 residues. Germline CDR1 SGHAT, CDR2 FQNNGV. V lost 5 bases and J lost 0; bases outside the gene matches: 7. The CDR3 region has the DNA TGTGCCAGCAGCAGCCTAGCGGGAGGAACTAGCACAGATACGCAGTATTTT. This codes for CASSSLAGGTSTDTQYF.